This T cell receptor (beta chain) was sequenced for a study of blood T cell repertoires in COVID-19. The overall study: In each case, the material was cDNA or gDNA derived from T cells, B-cell-depleted T cells, or PBMCs.

The method was immunoSEQ multiplex PCR; TCRdb's version includes in-frame clones alone and lacks a portion of them. The sample has 120,000 or so clones, roughly four fifths seen once; the top ten hold about 17%. The germline V gene encodes CDR1 SGHRS and CDR2 YFSETQ. The CDR3 sequence is 15 residues long. The V end lost 2 bases, the J end lost 5 bases, and 13 bases lay between the germline ends. Sequencing was performed on peripheral blood. This TCR was sampled from a young man with COVID-19, enrolled during active disease. This sequence joins TRBV5-1 and TRBJ1-4, with D unresolved. DNA of the CDR3: TGCGCCAGCAGCTTTTGGGCGGGAACAAATGAAAAACTGTTTTTT. It yields the protein CASSFWAGTNEKLFF.